This entry lists 8 T cell receptor beta chains sequenced from one sample in a study of blood T cell repertoires in COVID-19. Assay used: immunoSEQ multiplex PCR; TCRdb lists only in-frame clones, some missing. Found here are some 200,000 clones, approximately 87% of them singletons; the top ten hold around 12%. Specimen: peripheral blood. The receptors come from a woman between 65 and 79 years old with COVID-19, enrolled during active disease.

This chain uses TRBV5-1 with TRBJ1-4, with D tentatively TRBD1 (5 bases). There are 16 residues in the CDR3. Germline CDR1 reads SGHRS; CDR2 reads YFSETQ. V lost 2 bases, J lost 0 bases, and 11 bases lay in between. CDR3 residues: CASSLVGPATNEKLFF. For the CDR3, the DNA is TGCGCCAGCAGCTTAGTGGGGCCTGCAACTAATGAAAAACTGTTTTTT.

The V and J genes are TRBV11-3 and TRBJ2-7; D is perhaps TRBD1 (6 bases). V was cut by 4 bases and J by 4 bases, with 8 bases left in between. This CDR3 region has 12 residues. Germline V lookup: CDR1 SGHNT, CDR2 YENEEA. The CDR3 is CASSSQGYEQYF. For the CDR3, the DNA is TGTGCCAGCAGCTCCCAGGGGTACGAGCAGTACTTC.

This chain uses TRBV4-3 with TRBJ1-5; 8 nucleotides match TRBD1. The CDR3 length is 14 residues. The ends lost 3 bases at V and 4 bases at J; junction bases unmatched: 2. Germline V gene lookup returns CDR1 LGHNA and CDR2 YSLEER. CDR3 residues: CASSHGQGNQPQHF. CDR3 nucleotides: TGCGCCAGCAGCCATGGACAGGGAAATCAGCCCCAGCATTTT.

The chain employs TRBV6-1 and TRBJ2-1; 13 bases are shared with TRBD2. The CDR3 spans 15 residues. The V and J ends lost 1 base and 9 bases, in that order; junction bases with no gene match: 3. Germline CDR1 MNHNS, CDR2 SASEGT. This CDR3 reads CASSEVRTSGSEQFF. The DNA for the CDR3 is TGTGCCAGCAGTGAAGTTAGGACTAGCGGGAGTGAGCAGTTCTTC.

V is TRBV7-9 and J is TRBJ2-1; 11 positions match TRBD1. Losses at the gene ends were 6 bases for V and 8 bases for J; bases not matched to a gene: 9. There are 15 residues in the CDR3. Germline V gene sequence: CDR1 SEHNR, CDR2 FQNEAQ (reference sequence). CDR3 nucleotides: TGTGCCAGCAGTAAAGCCGGGACAGGGGGTCATGAGCAGTTCTTC. Its translation: CASSKAGTGGHEQFF. Full variable domain (missing parts from reference TRBV7-9 and TRBJ2-1): DTGVSQNPRHKITKRGQNVTFRCDPISEHNRLYWYRQTLGQGPEFLTYFQNEAQLEKSRLLSDRFSAERPKGSFSTLEIQRTEQGDSAMYLCASSKAGTGGHEQFFGPGTRLTVL.

This chain uses TRBV6-2 or TRBV6-3 with TRBJ1-5; D gene unclear. Trimming removed 0 bases from V and 7 bases from J, with 13 bases in between. CDR3 length equals 15 residues. The germline CDR1 and CDR2 sequences are MNHEY and SVGEGT. The CDR3 loop reads CASSYSTPGGQPQHF. The CDR3 DNA follows: TGTGCCAGCAGTTACTCGACCCCGGGAGGGCAGCCCCAGCATTTT.

The rearrangement links TRBV6-5 to TRBJ1-5; 7 bases map to TRBD1. The CDR3 is 15 residues long. Trimming removed 5 bases from V and 3 bases from J; junction bases left unmatched: 7. CDR1 is MNHEY, CDR2 SVGAGI, per germline. The CDR3: CASSKMTGNNQPQHF. The CDR3 coding sequence is TGTGCCAGCAGTAAAATGACAGGGAACAATCAGCCCCAGCATTTT.

This clone was seen just once. The chain carries TRBV5-1 and TRBJ1-4, with 7 bases matching TRBD1. Germline V gene data show CDR1 as SGHRS and CDR2 as YFSETQ. The CDR3 runs to 14 residues. The V segment lost 2 bases and the J segment 8 bases; nucleotides outside the gene matches: 6. CDR3: CASSLSNRGEKLFF. DNA of the CDR3: TGCGCCAGCAGCTTATCAAACAGGGGCGAAAAACTGTTTTTT.